Below, 7 T cell receptor beta chains from the same sample are listed, as sequenced in a study of CD8+ T cells in alopecia areata. Treatment noted: oral pan-JAK inhibitor, 5-10 mg twice daily. Sequencing templates came from extracted RNA that was reverse transcribed into cDNA. TCRdb keeps only in-frame clones here, not all; method: immunoSEQ multiplex PCR. The table lists around 270,000 clones, about three fifths of them singletons. The specimen was CD4+ T cells sorted from blood, collected at week 24, from a patient treated with tofacitinib. The receptors here all came from a human donor with alopecia areata.

The J gene is TRBJ2-5, the V gene TRBV30; D is undetermined. The CDR3 has 14 amino acids. The germline gives CDR1 GTSNPN, CDR2 SVGIG (reference sequence). V was cut by 0 bases and J by 1 base, with 9 bases left in between. For the CDR3, the DNA is TGTGCCTGGAGTGTACTCTCTCTCCAAGAGACCCAGTACTTC. This encodes CAWSVLSLQETQYF.

The gene calls are TRBV28 and TRBJ2-4, with D maybe TRBD2 (6 bases). The V gene's germline CDR1 is MDHEN and CDR2 SYDVKM. This CDR3 contains 15 residues. V lost 5 bases to trimming and J lost 0 bases, with 11 bases between them. The CDR3: CASSEPGVAKNIQYF. CDR3 bases: TGTGCCAGCAGTGAGCCGGGGGTAGCCAAAAACATTCAGTACTTC.

Of note for this clone: Other DNA sequences of this sample code for an identical CDR3. This chain links TRBV7-2 with TRBJ2-1; TRBD1 matches at 7 bases. Germline values: CDR1 SGHTA, CDR2 FQGNSA. After removal of 2 bases from V and 2 bases from J, the junction contained 3 bases not matched to a gene. The length of the CDR3 is 15 residues. Here the CDR3 reads CASSLMTGTYNEQFF. CDR3 nucleotides: TGTGCCAGCAGCTTAATGACAGGGACCTACAATGAGCAGTTCTTC. Based on the CDR3 plus reference TRBV7-2 and TRBJ2-1, the full variable domain is GAGVSQSPSNKVTEKGKDVELRCDPISGHTALYWYRQSLGQGLEFLIYFQGNSAPDKSGLPSDRFSAERTGGSVSTLTIQRTQQEDSAVYLCASSLMTGTYNEQFFGPGTRLTVL.

The chain is built from TRBV2 and TRBJ2-7; TRBD1 agrees at 10 bases. With V trimmed by 3 bases and J by 3 bases, 5 bases remained unmatched. The germline CDR1 and CDR2 sequences are SNHLY and FYNNEI. This CDR3 is 15 amino acids long. This CDR3 is CASSEQGQGIYEQYF. DNA for the CDR3: TGTGCCAGCAGTGAGCAGGGACAGGGGATCTACGAGCAGTACTTC.

The gene calls are TRBV15 and TRBJ1-6, with TRBD1 as a possible D gene (6 bases). Germline-derived CDR1 and CDR2 are LNHNV and YYDKDF (reference sequence). CDR3 size: 16 residues. V lost 0 bases and J 7 bases, leaving 13 bases between the germline ends. The CDR3 region is CATSRDLGGQNSPLHF. The CDR3 DNA is TGTGCCACCAGCAGAGATCTCGGGGGGCAAAATTCACCCCTCCACTTT.

The sample holds many counts of this clone. This chain uses TRBV11-2 with TRBJ2-5, with D possibly being TRBD2 (5 bases). Per the germline V gene, CDR1 is SGHAT and CDR2 is FQNNGV. The CDR3 has 14 residues. The germline V and J ends were trimmed by 5 bases and 1 base, with 11 bases remaining between them. The CDR3 bases are TGTGCCAGCAGCGCTAGACGGGGCCAAGAGACCCAGTACTTC. Protein sequence: CASSARRGQETQYF.

The V and J genes are TRBV5-1 and TRBJ2-7; TRBD1 or TRBD2 may be the D gene (5 bases each). The germline gives CDR1 SGHRS, CDR2 YFSETQ. This CDR3 is built from 15 residues. The V gene lost 5 bases and the J gene lost 0 bases, with 15 bases spanning the gap. The CDR3 is CASRSGMGRSYEQYF. For the CDR3, the DNA is TGCGCCAGCAGATCCGGTATGGGACGCTCCTACGAGCAGTACTTC.